The 26 T cell receptor beta chains below were found in one sample sequenced in a study of control samples from healthy donors and cancer patients. Sequencing was performed with immunoSEQ multiplex PCR; in TCRdb, only in-frame clones are kept and a portion is missing. Here the sample spans about 94,000 clones, around nine tenths being singletons. Material for sequencing was blood. These receptors were taken from a woman aged 18-35 years in good health.

The CDR3 DNA follows: TGTGCCAGCTCACCGGCCTATGGTAGGAACACTGAAGCTTTCTTT. Translating it yields CASSPAYGRNTEAFF. The V and J genes are TRBV18 and TRBJ1-1; the D is unclear. Deletions cut 3 bases from V and 1 base from J, with 12 bases between. Per the germline V gene, CDR1 is KGHSH and CDR2 is LQKENI. The CDR3 runs to 15 residues. Combining the CDR3 with reference TRBV18 and TRBJ1-1 gives the whole variable domain NAGVMQNPRHLVRRRGQEARLRCSPMKGHSHVYWYRQLPEEGLKFMVYLQKENIIDESGMPKERFSAEFPKEGPSILRIQQVVRGDSAAYFCASSPAYGRNTEAFFGQGTRLTVV.

The chain uses TRBV5-1 and TRBJ2-2; 7 nucleotides match TRBD2. CDR1 and CDR2 (germline): SGHRS, YFSETQ. Unmatched junction bases numbered 8, after V lost 2 bases and J lost 4 bases. The CDR3 consists of 16 residues. For the CDR3, the DNA is TGCGCCAGCAGCTTCTTAGCGGGCGGGGGCACCGGGGAGCTGTTTTTT. Its translation: CASSFLAGGGTGELFF.

This clone occurred a few times. The gene calls are TRBV5-1 and TRBJ1-2; maybe TRBD1 (6 bases). V dropped 5 bases and J dropped 0 bases, with 14 bases sitting between them. There are 15 residues in the CDR3. Germline CDR1 SGHRS, CDR2 YFSETQ. This chain's CDR3 is CASRVRDTTNYGYTF. For the CDR3, the DNA is TGCGCCAGCAGAGTCCGGGACACCACTAACTATGGCTACACCTTC.

This chain connects TRBV27 to TRBJ2-1, with no clear D. V lost 9 bases and J lost 2, with 8 bases in between. The CDR3 runs to 12 residues. Germline V gene data show CDR1 as MNHEY and CDR2 as SMNVEV (reference sequence). CDR3 nucleotide sequence: TGTGCCAGTCTAGGTGCCTACAATGAGCAGTTCTTC. It yields the protein CASLGAYNEQFF.

This sequence joins TRBV10-1 and TRBJ1-4; D is unresolved. This CDR3 has 15 amino acids. Germline CDR1 is WNHNN and CDR2 is SYGVQD (reference sequence). V was trimmed by 3 bases and J by 0 bases, leaving 8 bases between them. The CDR3 sequence: CASSDTRATNEKLFF. For the CDR3, the DNA is TGCGCCAGCAGTGACACCCGGGCAACTAATGAAAAACTGTTTTTT.

The chain couples TRBV25-1 to TRBJ1-1; 8 nucleotides agree with TRBD1. Germline V gene sequence: CDR1 MGHDK, CDR2 SYGVNS. The CDR3 is 14 residues long. The V gene end was trimmed by 4 bases and the J gene end by 4 bases; junction bases not matched to a gene: 5. The CDR3, as DNA: TGTGCCAGCAGTGGACGACAGGGGCTCACTGAAGCTTTCTTT. It is translated as CASSGRQGLTEAFF. Full variable domain (rest looked up from reference TRBV25-1 and TRBJ1-1): EADIYQTPRYLVIGTGKKITLECSQTMGHDKMYWYQQDPGMELHLIHYSYGVNSTEKGDLSSESTVSRIRTEHFPLTLESARPSHTSQYLCASSGRQGLTEAFFGQGTRLTVV.

The chain recombines TRBV27 with TRBJ2-1; D is unclear. The CDR3 is 12 amino acids. Germline V lookup: CDR1 MNHEY, CDR2 SMNVEV (reference sequence). The V end lost 6 bases, the J end lost 3 bases, and 6 bases lay between the germline ends. The CDR3 sequence: CASRMSYNEQFF. CDR3 sequence (DNA): TGTGCCAGCAGGATGAGCTACAATGAGCAGTTCTTC.

The chain is built from TRBV19 and TRBJ2-7; 11 nucleotides match TRBD1. The CDR3 consists of 15 residues. With 6 bases clipped from V and 2 bases from J, the junction kept 6 bases outside the gene matches. Germline CDR1 is LNHDA and CDR2 is SQIVND (reference sequence). In DNA form, the CDR3 reads TGTGCCAGTAGGCCCGGGACAGGGGGTCCCTACGAGCAGTACTTC. As protein: CASRPGTGGPYEQYF.

The chain carries TRBV2 and TRBJ1-2; no reliable D call. In germline, CDR1 is SNHLY, CDR2 FYNNEI. With 6 bases removed from V and 4 bases from J, the gap between germline ends came to 9 bases. The CDR3 length is 12 residues. The CDR3 DNA is TGTGCCAGCAGCGGTGGCAGCTATGGCTACACCTTC. Translation: CASSGGSYGYTF.

The J gene is TRBJ2-1, the V gene TRBV5-8; maybe TRBD1 (5 bases). Germline V lookup: CDR1 SGHTS, CDR2 YDEGEE. V was trimmed by 3 bases and J by 2 bases, leaving 12 bases between them. The CDR3 is made up of 15 amino acids. The CDR3 nucleotides read TGTGCCAGCAGCTCAACAGGCGTTCCCTACAATGAGCAGTTCTTC. Amino acids: CASSSTGVPYNEQFF.

This chain joins TRBV18 and TRBJ1-2, with D maybe TRBD1 (5 bases). This CDR3 is built from 13 residues. Germline CDR1 reads KGHSH; CDR2 reads LQKENI. The V gene lost 4 bases and the J gene lost 5 bases, with 11 bases spanning the gap. CDR3 nucleotides: TGTGCCAGCTCACTCGACAGATCTTATGGCTACACCTTC. The encoded protein is CASSLDRSYGYTF.

The chain combines TRBV29-1 with TRBJ1-2; a weak D match, TRBD1 (6 bases). The CDR3 loop spans 11 amino acids. V lost 4 bases and J 8 bases, leaving 11 bases between the germline ends. Germline-derived CDR1 and CDR2 are SQVTM and ANQGSEA. CDR3 DNA sequence: TGCAGCGTTGGGACAGTGTACGGCTACACCTTC. Encoded protein: CSVGTVYGYTF.

The chain uses TRBV27 and TRBJ2-2; 10 bases agree with TRBD1. V gave up 5 bases and J gave up 4 bases; unmatched junction bases: 7. This CDR3 contains 16 residues. Germline V gives CDR1 MNHEY, CDR2 SMNVEV (reference sequence). The CDR3 loop reads CASSIRQGAGTGELFF. In DNA, the CDR3 is TGTGCCAGCAGTATAAGACAGGGGGCAGGCACCGGGGAGCTGTTTTTT.

The chain carries TRBV13 and TRBJ1-2; 7 positions agree with TRBD1. CDR1 and CDR2 from the germline V gene are PRHDT and FYEKMQ (reference sequence). CDR3 length equals 16 residues. Trimming removed 4 bases from V and 8 bases from J; junction bases left unmatched: 16. The CDR3 protein is CASSSGQESPLDGYTF. CDR3 in DNA: TGTGCCAGCAGCTCCGGACAGGAAAGCCCACTGGACGGCTACACCTTC.

The rearrangement joins TRBV4-1 to TRBJ1-5; no reliable D call. V was pared by 1 base and J by 4 bases, with 17 bases between. Germline CDR1 MGHRA, CDR2 YSYEKL. This CDR3 spans 17 amino acids. The CDR3 DNA sequence: TGCGCCAGCAGCCAAGGATTACTGAGACCAATTAATCAGCCCCAGCATTTT. Protein: CASSQGLLRPINQPQHF.

The count of this clone is one. V and J are TRBV6-4 and TRBJ2-6; D may correspond to TRBD1 or TRBD2 (5 bases each). Germline CDR1 MRHNA, CDR2 SNTAGT. The CDR3 loop spans 15 amino acids. V lost 3 bases and J lost 2, with 8 bases in between. The CDR3 region is CASSEGDPGANVLTF. Here the CDR3 DNA reads TGTGCCAGCAGTGAGGGGGACCCTGGGGCCAACGTCCTGACTTTC.

The gene calls are TRBV11-2 and TRBJ1-1; D may be TRBD1 (5 bases). The CDR3 consists of 14 residues. The ends were cut back, 4 bases at V and 3 bases at J, with 12 bases in the middle. Germline CDR1 is SGHAT and CDR2 is FQNNGV. Here the CDR3 DNA reads TGTGCCAGCAGCTCTATGGCAGGGTACACTGAAGCTTTCTTT. Residues: CASSSMAGYTEAFF.

The count of this clone is one. J is TRBJ2-7 and V is TRBV12-5; 7 bases are shared with TRBD1. CDR1 LGHNT and CDR2 FRNRAP come from the germline V gene. The V gene end was trimmed by 0 bases and the J gene end by 5 bases; junction bases not matched to a gene: 13. The CDR3 has 17 amino acids. CDR3 sequence reads: CASGLVWDRAFPHEQYF. The CDR3 DNA sequence: TGTGCTAGTGGTTTGGTTTGGGACAGAGCCTTCCCCCACGAGCAGTACTTC.

As regards this clone: The junction and the germline gene differ at one end; a read error may be behind it. The chain joins TRBV19 to TRBJ2-5; TRBD2 is a possible D gene (5 bases). The V gene's germline CDR1 is LNHDA and CDR2 SQIVND (reference sequence). CDR3 length equals 12 residues. The CDR3 nucleotides read TGTGCCAGGTCTTCGGGAAATCATGGAGGAAACTTC. This codes for CARSSGNHGGNF.

J is TRBJ1-1 and V is TRBV6-5; D gene unclear. The CDR3 length is 14 residues. Trimming took off 4 bases at V and 3 bases at J, with 12 bases between the two ends. Germline lookup yields CDR1 MNHEY and CDR2 SVGAGI. CDR3 sequence: CASSFSQADTEAFF. CDR3 DNA: TGTGCCAGCAGTTTTTCTCAGGCGGACACTGAAGCTTTCTTT.

The J gene is TRBJ2-1, the V gene TRBV9; D is unclear. The V end was cut by 4 bases, the J end by 3 bases, with 14 bases between. CDR3 length equals 15 residues. Looked up from germline, CDR1 is SGDLS and CDR2 is YYNGEE. The CDR3 nucleotides read TGTGCCAGCAGCCCTACTACTTCCTTCTACAATGAGCAGTTCTTC. It is translated as CASSPTTSFYNEQFF.

The CDR3 region has the DNA TGTGCCATCAGTGAGCGAGCGGGGGGCGAGCAGTACTTC. This translates into CAISERAGGEQYF. J is TRBJ2-7 and V is TRBV10-3; 9 bases agree with TRBD2. The junction had 2 bases not matched to a gene; V was cut back by 2 bases and J by 6 bases. This CDR3 contains 13 residues. Germline CDR1 and CDR2: ENHRY and SYGVKD.

V and J are TRBV10-2 and TRBJ2-7; maybe TRBD1 (6 bases). CDR1 and CDR2 from the germline V gene are WSHSY and SAAADI. Trimming stripped 2 bases from V and 4 bases from J, with 12 bases between. This CDR3 contains 14 residues. CDR3 residues: CASSELAGVYEQYF. Written as DNA, the CDR3 is TGCGCCAGCAGTGAGCTGGCAGGGGTTTACGAGCAGTACTTC.

CDR3 protein: CASSQDLGAEAFF. The CDR3 nucleotides are TGTGCCAGCAGCCAAGATCTGGGCGCTGAAGCTTTCTTT. This sequence joins TRBV14 and TRBJ1-1; unclear D gene. V was trimmed by 0 bases and J by 6 bases, leaving 8 bases between them. Germline CDR1 and CDR2: SGHDN and FVKESK. This CDR3 is 13 amino acids long. The full variable domain, rest sourced from reference TRBV14 and TRBJ1-1, is EAGVTQFPSHSVIEKGQTVTLRCDPISGHDNLYWYRRVMGKEIKFLLHFVKESKQDESGMPNNRFLAERTGGTYSTLKVQPAELEDSGVYFCASSQDLGAEAFFGQGTRLTVV.

This sequence joins TRBV10-3 and TRBJ2-6; D is possibly TRBD2 (6 bases). Germline V gene lookup returns CDR1 ENHRY and CDR2 SYGVKD. Trimming cost V 3 bases and J 2 bases, with 17 bases left between them. This CDR3 has 18 residues. The CDR3 DNA reads TGTGCCATCAGTGATGCTTTGGGGGGTGCAACTGGGGCCAACGTCCTGACTTTC. Translated, it gives CAISDALGGATGANVLTF.

The chain combines TRBV5-4 with TRBJ2-5; 8 nucleotides match TRBD1. Germline-derived CDR1 and CDR2 are SGHNT and YYREEE (reference sequence). The CDR3 has 15 residues. V lost 3 bases and J lost 4; bases outside the gene matches: 8. Written as DNA, the CDR3 is TGTGCCAGCAGCTCCGGACAGGGTGATAGAGAGACCCAGTACTTC. Translation gives CASSSGQGDRETQYF.